Below, 26 T cell receptor beta chains from the same sample are listed, as sequenced in a study of T cell clonotyping in hematopoietic cell transplantation. TCRdb keeps only in-frame clones here, not all; method: immunoSEQ multiplex PCR. The sample has about 9,300 clones; about 90% are singletons. The source was PBMCs, collected 180 days after allogeneic stem cell transplant. The receptors stem from a human patient who had an allogeneic stem cell transplant, so the T cells may come from the graft donor. The donor label of this sample is uncertain. Some clones in this sample may be carry-over from other donors' samples.

This rearrangement joins TRBV7-9 to TRBJ1-2; weak D call: TRBD1 (5 bases). CDR3 length: 12 amino acids. The germline V gene encodes CDR1 SEHNR and CDR2 FQNEAQ (reference sequence). Trimming removed 11 bases at V and 0 bases at J, with 10 bases between. The CDR3 region is CAVGETNYGYTF. The CDR3 DNA follows: TGTGCCGTGGGGGAGACTAACTATGGCTACACCTTC.

The chain links TRBV10-1 to TRBJ2-2, with TRBD1 matching 7 bases. The CDR3 sequence is 15 residues long. CDR1 WNHNN and CDR2 SYGVQD come from the germline V gene (reference sequence). V shed 5 bases, J shed 0 bases, and the junction held 3 bases outside the gene matches. The CDR3 is CASSRQGSNTGELFF. The DNA of the CDR3 is TGCGCCAGCAGTCGACAGGGTTCGAACACCGGGGAGCTGTTTTTT.

The V call is TRBV5-4, the J call TRBJ2-6; D unresolved. V was shortened by 1 base and J by 5 bases, with 10 bases between the two germline ends. The germline gives CDR1 SGHNT, CDR2 YYREEE (reference sequence). This CDR3 has 15 amino acids. CDR3 sequence (DNA): TGTGCCAGCAGCTTGTCGGACGGCAGGGCCAACGTCCTGACTTTC. It encodes CASSLSDGRANVLTF.

The V and J genes are TRBV9 and TRBJ2-7; D gene ambiguous. The CDR3 is made up of 14 amino acids. Germline-derived CDR1 and CDR2 are SGDLS and YYNGEE. V lost 0 bases and J 1 base, leaving 8 bases between the germline ends. The CDR3 loop reads CASSVGRQSYEQYF. DNA for the CDR3: TGTGCCAGCAGCGTAGGTCGGCAGTCCTACGAGCAGTACTTC.

This clone occurred a few times. The rearrangement links TRBV11-3 to TRBJ1-2; a weak D match, TRBD1 (5 bases). CDR3 size: 13 residues. Germline lookup yields CDR1 SGHNT and CDR2 YENEEA. Trimming cost V 5 bases and J 4 bases, with 11 bases left between them. This CDR3 is CASSTQTGYGYTF. The CDR3 region has the DNA TGTGCCAGCAGCACACAAACAGGCTATGGCTACACCTTC.

V is TRBV5-1 and J is TRBJ1-2, with 7 bases lining up with TRBD1. Germline assignment: CDR1 SGHRS and CDR2 YFSETQ. The CDR3 runs 14 residues. V shed 4 bases, J shed 13 bases, and the junction held 16 bases outside the gene matches. CDR3 amino acids: CASSPGGGEWDFTF. CDR3 DNA sequence: TGCGCCAGCAGCCCCGGAGGGGGCGAGTGGGATTTCACCTTC.

The chain employs TRBV9 and TRBJ2-1, with D perhaps matching TRBD2 (5 bases). Germline CDR1 reads SGDLS; CDR2 reads YYNGEE. This CDR3 has 16 amino acids. V was pared by 1 base and J by 0 bases, with 11 bases between. In DNA form, the CDR3 reads TGTGCCAGCAGCGTACGTCCGGGGAGCTCCTACAATGAGCAGTTCTTC. Its translation: CASSVRPGSSYNEQFF.

This sequence joins TRBV5-6 and TRBJ2-7; D unresolved. V lost 0 bases and J 3 bases, leaving 7 bases between the germline ends. The CDR3 sequence is 13 residues long. Germline CDR1 SGHDT, CDR2 YYEEEE. CDR3 coding DNA: TGTGCCAGCAGCTTGGTGGACCTCTACGAGCAGTACTTC. Its translation: CASSLVDLYEQYF.

The rearrangement joins TRBV5-5 to TRBJ1-4, with 9 bases lining up with TRBD1. The V gene's germline CDR1 is SGHKS and CDR2 YYEKEE (reference sequence). This CDR3 has 15 residues. V shed 0 bases and J 7 bases; nucleotides not matched to a gene: 4. The CDR3 region is CASSLGTGVGEKLFF. The CDR3 region has the DNA TGTGCCAGCAGCTTGGGGACAGGGGTGGGTGAAAAACTGTTTTTT. The entire variable domain, with the rest obtained from reference TRBV5-5 and TRBJ1-4, is as follows: DAGVTQSPTHLIKTRGQQVTLRCSPISGHKSVSWYQQVLGQGPQFIFQYYEKEERGRGNFPDRFSARQFPNYSSELNVNALLLGDSALYLCASSLGTGVGEKLFFGSGTQLSVL.

The chain carries TRBV6-1 and TRBJ1-2; a possible D gene is TRBD1 (6 bases). Germline V gives CDR1 MNHNS, CDR2 SASEGT. The length of the CDR3 is 14 residues. V was shortened by 4 bases and J by 0 bases, with 9 bases between the two germline ends. Here the CDR3 reads CASSGHRANYGYTF. The CDR3 coding sequence is TGTGCCAGCAGTGGTCACAGGGCTAACTATGGCTACACCTTC.

The rearrangement uses TRBV29-1 and TRBJ1-2; 7 bases are a match to TRBD1. CDR1 is SQVTM and CDR2 is ANQGSEA in the germline V gene. This CDR3 is built from 12 residues. Trimming cost V 2 bases and J 7 bases; bases outside gene matches: 4. CDR3 DNA sequence: TGCAGCGTTGAACAGGGGGTAGTTGGCTACACCTTC. Protein: CSVEQGVVGYTF.

The chain has TRBV2 and TRBJ1-5; D may be TRBD1 (5 bases). Looked up from germline, CDR1 is SNHLY and CDR2 is FYNNEI. With 3 bases removed from V and 11 bases from J, the gap between germline ends came to 11 bases. The CDR3 extends over 12 amino acids. The chain's CDR3 is CASSDPTEAQHF. The CDR3, as DNA: TGTGCCAGCAGTGATCCGACAGAGGCCCAGCATTTT.

The chain links TRBV29-1 to TRBJ2-2; D perhaps matches TRBD1 (6 bases). Trimming shortened V by 5 bases and J by 1 base, and 11 bases separated the two germline ends. CDR3 size: 14 residues. Germline V CDR1 and CDR2: SQVTM, ANQGSEA. CDR3 loop: CSVHPGENTGELFF. Written as DNA, the CDR3 is TGCAGCGTTCACCCAGGGGAGAACACCGGGGAGCTGTTTTTT.

V gene TRBV7-8 combines with J gene TRBJ1-1; maybe TRBD1 (5 bases). There are 16 residues in the CDR3. The germline V gene has CDR1 SGHVS and CDR2 FQNEAQ. Deletions cut 3 bases from V and 1 base from J, with 15 bases between. As DNA, the CDR3 is TGTGCCAGCAGCTTTCGGGGAGCGGGGGAGAACACTGAAGCTTTCTTT. Translating it yields CASSFRGAGENTEAFF.

This clone was recorded only once. V is TRBV27 and J is TRBJ1-5, with TRBD1 identical over 9 bases. There are 15 residues in the CDR3. Losses at the gene ends were 2 bases for V and 7 bases for J; bases not matched to a gene: 6. Per germline, CDR1 MNHEY and CDR2 SMNVEV (reference sequence). This CDR3 is CASSLVGQGTQPQHF. DNA for the CDR3: TGTGCCAGCAGTTTAGTGGGACAGGGAACGCAGCCCCAGCATTTT.

J is TRBJ1-2 and V is TRBV2; 7 bases match TRBD1. There are 14 residues in the CDR3. V shed 4 bases and J 8 bases; nucleotides not matched to a gene: 10. Germline values: CDR1 SNHLY, CDR2 FYNNEI. CDR3 protein: CASSGKNRGGGYTF. CDR3 coding DNA: TGTGCCAGCAGTGGAAAAAACAGGGGAGGCGGCTACACCTTC.

The V gene is TRBV28, the J gene TRBJ1-1, with 7 bases fitting TRBD1. Germline V gene lookup returns CDR1 MDHEN and CDR2 SYDVKM. The CDR3 consists of 17 residues. Unmatched junction bases numbered 12, after V lost 3 bases and J lost 2 bases. In nucleotides, the CDR3 is TGTGCCAGCAGTTTCCTTTGGGCAGGGGGTATAAACACTGAAGCTTTCTTT. Translated, it gives CASSFLWAGGINTEAFF.

The V gene is TRBV2, the J gene TRBJ2-7; weak D call: TRBD1 (5 bases). The V end was cut by 10 bases, the J end by 2 bases, with 12 bases between. In germline, CDR1 is SNHLY, CDR2 FYNNEI. This CDR3 comprises 12 residues. CDR3 sequence: CATSRVTYEQYF. As DNA, the CDR3 is TGTGCCACCTCCAGGGTCACCTACGAGCAGTACTTC.

The rearrangement joins TRBV5-1 to TRBJ1-2; 8 bases are shared with TRBD1. Germline V gene data show CDR1 as SGHRS and CDR2 as YFSETQ. The CDR3 has 16 amino acids. With 0 bases clipped from V and 6 bases from J, the junction kept 10 bases outside the gene matches. The DNA of the CDR3 is TGCGCCAGCAGCTTGGAGCCAGGGGGCCGCTTTGATGGCTACACCTTC. The encoded protein is CASSLEPGGRFDGYTF.

The chain links TRBV25-1 to TRBJ1-1; 8 bases align to TRBD1. After removal of 6 bases from V and 0 bases from J, the junction contained 9 bases not matched to a gene. CDR1 and CDR2 from the germline V gene are MGHDK and SYGVNS. This CDR3 is 16 amino acids long. In nucleotides, the CDR3 is TGTGCCAGCAGACCAGAGCCGGACAGGGTGAACACTGAAGCTTTCTTT. Translated: CASRPEPDRVNTEAFF.

By sample fraction, this clone is hyperexpanded. CDR3 region: CASSQPGQYNSPLHF. In DNA form, the CDR3 reads TGCGCCAGCAGCCAGCCGGGACAGTATAATTCACCCCTCCACTTT. The chain recombines TRBV4-1 with TRBJ1-6, with TRBD1 matching over 7 bases. CDR1 is MGHRA and CDR2 is YSYEKL in the germline V gene. V was clipped by 3 bases and J by 4 bases; unmatched bases: 3. The CDR3 consists of 15 residues.

This clone was observed once. The gene calls are TRBV4-3 and TRBJ2-6, with TRBD1 identical over 7 bases. The germline V gene encodes CDR1 LGHNA and CDR2 YSLEER. This CDR3 spans 16 amino acids. J was trimmed by 0 bases and V by 5 bases; bases with no gene match: 4. The CDR3 nucleotides read TGCGCCAGCAGCAGGGGACAGCTCTCTGGGGCCAACGTCCTGACTTTC. It translates to CASSRGQLSGANVLTF.

V usage is TRBV15 and J usage is TRBJ2-6; D ambiguous. Trimming took off 0 bases at V and 1 base at J, with 7 bases between the two ends. Germline-derived CDR1 and CDR2 are LNHNV and YYDKDF (reference sequence). This CDR3 contains 16 residues. The DNA for the CDR3 is TGTGCCACCAGCAGAGATTTGAAGTCTGGGGCCAACGTCCTGACTTTC. Translating it yields CATSRDLKSGANVLTF.

V is TRBV7-3 and J is TRBJ1-5; no clear D. V lost 9 bases, J lost 6 bases, and 15 bases lay in between. Germline V gene data show CDR1 as SGHTA and CDR2 as FQGTGA. CDR3 length: 13 residues. The CDR3 DNA follows: TGTGCCAGTCCAGGCAGCCTACCTCAGCCCCAGCATTTT. This sequence encodes CASPGSLPQPQHF.

The chain uses TRBV29-1 and TRBJ1-1; TRBD1 is a possible D gene (6 bases). Trimming removed 6 bases at V and 8 bases at J, with 19 bases between. In germline, CDR1 is SQVTM, CDR2 ANQGSEA. The CDR3 consists of 13 residues. CDR3 sequence: CSVEWGGRGEAFF. The CDR3 nucleotides read TGCAGCGTCGAATGGGGGGGCAGGGGAGAAGCTTTCTTT.

The J gene is TRBJ2-5, the V gene TRBV5-8; D may be TRBD1 (6 bases). Looked up from germline, CDR1 is SGHTS and CDR2 is YDEGEE. The CDR3 sequence is 13 residues long. V was shortened by 2 bases and J by 7 bases, with 12 bases between the two germline ends. This CDR3 reads CASSFFDRTTQYF. The CDR3 DNA follows: TGTGCCAGCAGCTTTTTCGACAGGACGACCCAGTACTTC.